The T cell receptor (beta chain) described here comes from a study of blood T cell repertoires in COVID-19. The participants were between roughly 18 and 89 years old and came from under 25 US areas. Cohorts were based on clinical histories the participants reported. Recovered status applied to Cohort 3 donors who had two consecutive negative PCRs. It also applied to those with clearance or with symptom resolution. CDR1 SGHAT and CDR2 FQNNGV come from the germline V gene. Trimming cost V 0 bases and J 4 bases, with 15 bases left between them. The CDR3 loop spans 16 amino acids. In the original analysis: Estimated nucleated cell counts came from reference gene primer amplification. Repertoires were generated with immunoSEQ multiplex PCR, while TCRdb's copy carries only in-frame clones and drops some. V, J and clone size derive from that table, while D and trimming were established from the DNA sequence. The table includes fewer than 350,000 clones, around nine tenths detected once.

The sample comprised PBMCs or T cells enriched from blood (not recorded which). V and J are TRBV11-2 and TRBJ2-5; tentative D call: TRBD1 (6 bases). The clonotype comes from a woman between 35 and 50 years old who had recovered from COVID-19. The CDR3 region has the DNA TGTGCCAGCAGCTTAGAAGGGCCAGGGGTTGGAGAGACCCAGTACTTC. This sequence encodes CASSLEGPGVGETQYF. Filled out from reference TRBV11-2 and TRBJ2-5, the complete variable domain reads EAGVAQSPRYKIIEKRQSVAFWCNPISGHATLYWYQQILGQGPKLLIQFQNNGVVDDSQLPKDRFSAERLKGVDSTLKIQPAKLEDSAVYLCASSLEGPGVGETQYFGPGTRLLVL.